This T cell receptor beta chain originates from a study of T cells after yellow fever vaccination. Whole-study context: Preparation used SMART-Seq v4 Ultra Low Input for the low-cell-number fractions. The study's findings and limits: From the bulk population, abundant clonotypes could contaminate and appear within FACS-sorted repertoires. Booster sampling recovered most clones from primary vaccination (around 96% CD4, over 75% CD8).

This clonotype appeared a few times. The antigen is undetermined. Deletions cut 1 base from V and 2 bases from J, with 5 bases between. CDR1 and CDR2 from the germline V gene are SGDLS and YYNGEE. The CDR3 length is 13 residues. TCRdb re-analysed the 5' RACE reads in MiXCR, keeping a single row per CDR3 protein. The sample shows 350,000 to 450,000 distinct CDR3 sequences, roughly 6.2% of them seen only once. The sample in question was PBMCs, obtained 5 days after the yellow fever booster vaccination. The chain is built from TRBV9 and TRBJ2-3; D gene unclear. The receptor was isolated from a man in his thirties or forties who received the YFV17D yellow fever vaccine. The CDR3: CASSVQPTDTQYF. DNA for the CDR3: TGTGCCAGCAGCGTACAACCCACAGATACGCAGTATTTT.